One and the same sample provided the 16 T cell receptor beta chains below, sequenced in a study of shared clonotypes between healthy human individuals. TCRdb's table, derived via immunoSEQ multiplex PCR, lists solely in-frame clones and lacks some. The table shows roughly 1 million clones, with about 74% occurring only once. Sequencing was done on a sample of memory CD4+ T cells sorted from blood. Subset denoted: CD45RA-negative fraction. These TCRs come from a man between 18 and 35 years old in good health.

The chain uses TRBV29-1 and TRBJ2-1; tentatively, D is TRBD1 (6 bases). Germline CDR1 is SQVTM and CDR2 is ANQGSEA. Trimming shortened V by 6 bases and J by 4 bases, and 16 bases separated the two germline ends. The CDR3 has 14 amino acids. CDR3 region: CSVANPGQYNEQFF. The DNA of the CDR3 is TGCAGCGTCGCTAACCCGGGACAATACAATGAGCAGTTCTTC.

The CDR3 here is CAISTSGSANTGELFF. DNA of the CDR3: TGTGCCATCAGTACTAGCGGGAGCGCGAACACCGGGGAGCTGTTTTTT. The J gene is TRBJ2-2, the V gene TRBV10-3, with 11 bases matching TRBD2. CDR1 is ENHRY, CDR2 SYGVKD, per germline. V dropped 5 bases and J dropped 0; count of bases not matched to a gene: 2. This CDR3 is 16 amino acids long.

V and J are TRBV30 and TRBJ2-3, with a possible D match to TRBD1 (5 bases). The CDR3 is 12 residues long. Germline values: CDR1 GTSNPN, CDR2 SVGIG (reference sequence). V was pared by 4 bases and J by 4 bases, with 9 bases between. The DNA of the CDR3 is TGTGCCTGGAATATAGGGGCAGATACGCAGTATTTT. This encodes CAWNIGADTQYF.

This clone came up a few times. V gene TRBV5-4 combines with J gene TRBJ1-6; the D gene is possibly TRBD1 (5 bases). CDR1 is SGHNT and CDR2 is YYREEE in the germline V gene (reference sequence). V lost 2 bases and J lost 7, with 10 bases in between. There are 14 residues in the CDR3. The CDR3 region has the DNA TGTGCCAGCAGCTTTGACCCAGGGAATTCACCCCTCCACTTT. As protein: CASSFDPGNSPLHF.

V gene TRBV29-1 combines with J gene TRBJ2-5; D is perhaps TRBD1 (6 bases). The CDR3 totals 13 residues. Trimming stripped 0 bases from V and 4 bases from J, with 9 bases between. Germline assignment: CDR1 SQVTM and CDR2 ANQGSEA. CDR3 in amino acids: CSVEDSRGETQYF. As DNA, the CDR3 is TGCAGCGTTGAAGATTCCAGGGGAGAGACCCAGTACTTC.

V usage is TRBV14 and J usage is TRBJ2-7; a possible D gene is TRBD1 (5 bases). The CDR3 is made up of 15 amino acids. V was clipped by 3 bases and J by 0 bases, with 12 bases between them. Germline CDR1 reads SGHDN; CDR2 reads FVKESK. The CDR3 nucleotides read TGTGCCAGCAGCCACGACAGTCTTAGCTCCTACGAGCAGTACTTC. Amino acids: CASSHDSLSSYEQYF.

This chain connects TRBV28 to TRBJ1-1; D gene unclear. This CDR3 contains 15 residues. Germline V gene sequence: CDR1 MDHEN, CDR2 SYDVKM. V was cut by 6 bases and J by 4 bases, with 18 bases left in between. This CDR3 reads CASSKAARGSTEAFF. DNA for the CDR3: TGTGCCAGCAGCAAAGCGGCCCGGGGTAGCACTGAAGCTTTCTTT.

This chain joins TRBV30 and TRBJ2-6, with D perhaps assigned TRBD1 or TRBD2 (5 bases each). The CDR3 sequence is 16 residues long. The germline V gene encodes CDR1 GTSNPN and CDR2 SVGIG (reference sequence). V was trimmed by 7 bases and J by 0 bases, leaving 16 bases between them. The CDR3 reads CASPMGVLSGANVLTF. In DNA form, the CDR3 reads TGTGCCTCCCCTATGGGGGTCCTCTCTGGGGCCAACGTCCTGACTTTC.

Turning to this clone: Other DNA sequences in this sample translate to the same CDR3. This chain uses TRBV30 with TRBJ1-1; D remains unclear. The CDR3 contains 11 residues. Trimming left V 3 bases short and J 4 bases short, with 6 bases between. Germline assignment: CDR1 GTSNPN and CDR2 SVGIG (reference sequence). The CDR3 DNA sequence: TGTGCCTGGAGCGTGGGCACTGAAGCTTTCTTT. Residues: CAWSVGTEAFF.

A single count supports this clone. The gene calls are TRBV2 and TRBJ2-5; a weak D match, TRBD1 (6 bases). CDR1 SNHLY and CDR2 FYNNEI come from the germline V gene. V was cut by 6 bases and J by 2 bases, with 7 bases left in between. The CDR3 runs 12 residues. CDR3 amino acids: CASRGGQETQYF. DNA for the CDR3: TGTGCCAGCAGAGGGGGACAAGAGACCCAGTACTTC.

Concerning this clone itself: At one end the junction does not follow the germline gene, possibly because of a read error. The DNA for the CDR3 is TGTGCCAGCGGTGACAGGGGGGTCTGGGGCGTCGAAAAACTGTTTTTT. Translated: CASGDRGVWGVEKLFF. The chain carries TRBV6-1 and TRBJ1-4, with 9 positions matching TRBD1. Germline V CDR1 and CDR2: MNHNS, SASEGT. The CDR3 has 16 amino acids.

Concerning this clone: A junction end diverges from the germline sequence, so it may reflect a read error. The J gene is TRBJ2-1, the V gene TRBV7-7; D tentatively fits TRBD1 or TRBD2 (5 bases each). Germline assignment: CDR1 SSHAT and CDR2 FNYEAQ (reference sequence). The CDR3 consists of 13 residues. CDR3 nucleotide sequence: TGTGCTAGCAGCTCGGGACCTCCCAATGAGCAGTTCTTC. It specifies CASSSGPPNEQFF.

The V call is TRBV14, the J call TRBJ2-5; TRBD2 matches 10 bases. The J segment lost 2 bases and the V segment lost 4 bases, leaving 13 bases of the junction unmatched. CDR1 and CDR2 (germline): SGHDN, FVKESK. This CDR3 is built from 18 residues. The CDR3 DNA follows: TGTGCCAGCAGCCTGATGACTAGCGGGCGATCCAGTCAAGAGACCCAGTACTTC. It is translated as CASSLMTSGRSSQETQYF.

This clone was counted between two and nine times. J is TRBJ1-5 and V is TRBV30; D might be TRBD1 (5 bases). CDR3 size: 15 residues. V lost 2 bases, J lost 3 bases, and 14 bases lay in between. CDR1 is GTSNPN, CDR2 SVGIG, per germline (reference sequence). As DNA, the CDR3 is TGTGCCTGGAGTAGGGGAATAGTCACCAATCAGCCCCAGCATTTT. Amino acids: CAWSRGIVTNQPQHF. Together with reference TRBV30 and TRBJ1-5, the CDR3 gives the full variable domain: SQTIHQWPATLVQPVGSPLSLECTVEGTSNPNLYWYRQAAGRGLQLLFYSVGIGQISSEVPQNLSASRPQDRQFILSSKKLLLSDSGFYLCAWSRGIVTNQPQHFGDGTRLSIL.

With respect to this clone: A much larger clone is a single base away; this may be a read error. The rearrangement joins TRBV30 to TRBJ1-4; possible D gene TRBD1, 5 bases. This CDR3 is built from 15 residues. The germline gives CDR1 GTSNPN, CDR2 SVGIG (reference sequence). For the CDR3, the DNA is TGTGTCTGGAGTGTAGGTATCAGGGCTAATGAAAAACTGTTTTTT. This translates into CVWSVGIRANEKLFF.

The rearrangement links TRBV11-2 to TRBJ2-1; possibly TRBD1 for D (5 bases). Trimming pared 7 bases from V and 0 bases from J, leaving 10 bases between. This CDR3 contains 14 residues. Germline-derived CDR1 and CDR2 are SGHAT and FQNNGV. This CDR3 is CASNKGHSYNEQFF. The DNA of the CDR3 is TGTGCCAGCAACAAGGGGCACTCCTACAATGAGCAGTTCTTC.